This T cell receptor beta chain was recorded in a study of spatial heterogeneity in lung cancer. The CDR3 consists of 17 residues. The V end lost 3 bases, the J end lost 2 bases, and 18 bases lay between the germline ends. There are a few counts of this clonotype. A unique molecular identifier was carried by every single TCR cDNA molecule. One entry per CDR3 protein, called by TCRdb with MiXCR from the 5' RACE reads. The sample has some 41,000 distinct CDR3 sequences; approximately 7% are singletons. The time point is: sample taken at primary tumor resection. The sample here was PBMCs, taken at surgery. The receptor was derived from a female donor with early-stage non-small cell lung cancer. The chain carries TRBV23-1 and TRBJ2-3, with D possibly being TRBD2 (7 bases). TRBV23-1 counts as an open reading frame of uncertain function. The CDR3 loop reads CASSQRGGVTPTDTQYF. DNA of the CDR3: TGCGCCAGCAGTCAGAGGGGGGGAGTAACCCCCACAGATACGCAGTATTTT.